Listed here are 3 T cell receptor beta chains from one sample, sequenced in a study of cytomegalovirus exposure and HLA in healthy donors. PCR employed 60 Vbeta and 13 Jbeta primers. Here immunoSEQ multiplex PCR was the method, and the copy in TCRdb shows in-frame clones only, minus some. The sample holds around 140,000 clones, roughly 80% seen once. The sample was PBMCs. The receptors derive from a woman under 40 in good health and CMV-seronegative.

The V gene is TRBV10-1, the J gene TRBJ2-7; 10 positions match TRBD1. The ends lost 4 bases at V and 7 bases at J; junction bases unmatched: 7. The CDR3 consists of 14 residues. CDR1 and CDR2 (germline): WNHNN, SYGVQD (reference sequence). CDR3 nucleotide sequence: TGCGCCAGCAGTGCAGGGACAGGGGCTTGGGAGCAGTACTTC. Its translation is CASSAGTGAWEQYF.

The gene calls are TRBV30 and TRBJ2-3, with D uncertain. The V end was cut by 5 bases, the J end by 6 bases, with 6 bases between. The germline V gene has CDR1 GTSNPN and CDR2 SVGIG (reference sequence). The CDR3 spans 10 residues. CDR3 nucleotides: TGTGCCTGGGAGTGGGATACGCAGTATTTT. Its protein is CAWEWDTQYF.

V is TRBV7-9 and J is TRBJ1-2, with TRBD1 identical over 12 bases. V lost 4 bases to trimming and J lost 3 bases; unmatched junction nucleotides: 12. In germline, CDR1 is SEHNR, CDR2 FQNEAQ (reference sequence). This CDR3 comprises 18 residues. The CDR3 loop is CASSSAGTGGGLDYGYTF. The CDR3 DNA follows: TGTGCCAGCAGCTCGGCCGGGACAGGGGGCGGTTTGGACTATGGCTACACCTTC.